This T cell receptor beta chain was sequenced for a study of shared clonotypes between healthy human individuals. Evenly divided among several immunoSEQ plates was the genomic DNA of each subset. Generated by immunoSEQ multiplex PCR, the TCRdb table keeps only in-frame clones and is missing some. The top ten hold around 0.45% of the sample, which has roughly 1,500,000 clones, 95% to 99% seen once. Germline CDR1 reads SGHVS; CDR2 reads FQNEAQ. Trimming took 1 base from V and 4 from J, leaving 13 bases between them. The CDR3 covers 15 residues. The rearrangement uses TRBV7-8 and TRBJ1-1, with a weak D call TRBD1 (6 bases). Sequenced: naive CD4+ T cells sorted from blood. Subset specified: CD45RA+ positively selected. The receptor was isolated from a man under 40 in good health. This CDR3 reads CASSLERRGPTEAFF. The CDR3 DNA reads TGTGCCAGCAGCTTAGAGCGCAGGGGCCCCACTGAAGCTTTCTTT. The complete variable domain, with remaining parts taken from reference TRBV7-8 and TRBJ1-1, reads GAGVSQSPRYKVAKRGQDVALRCDPISGHVSLFWYQQALGQGPEFLTYFQNEAQLDKSGLPSDRFFAERPEGSVSTLKIQRTQQEDSAVYLCASSLERRGPTEAFFGQGTRLTVV.